Listed below are T cell receptor beta chains from one sample, sequenced in a study of CD8+ T cells in alopecia areata. Generated by immunoSEQ multiplex PCR, the TCRdb table keeps only in-frame clones and is missing some. The sample carries 150,000 to 200,000 clones, about 60% recorded once. The input for sequencing was CD8+ T cells sorted from blood, taken at week 24, from a patient treated with tofacitinib. The receptors derive from a human donor with alopecia areata. Both conserved end residues are part of each CDR3. Each record gives: D gene, clone size, V gene, J gene, CDR3 protein, CDR3 DNA. D genes are given only for firm matches. Expanded clones are given a class, and other clones once, few, many or no size at all.

-,few,TRBV19,TRBJ2-2,CARTNTGELFF,TGTGCCAGAACGAACACCGGGGAGCTGTTTTTT
TRBD1,-,TRBV15,TRBJ1-3,CATSPGTARGNTIYF,TGTGCCACCAGCCCCGGGACAGCCCGTGGAAACACCATATATTTT
TRBD2,-,TRBV4-1,TRBJ2-5,CASSQEAGANQETQYF,TGCGCCAGCAGCCAAGAAGCGGGGGCGAACCAAGAGACCCAGTACTTC
TRBD1,few,TRBV7-3,TRBJ1-2,CASSLTGTGVHGYTF,TGTGCCAGCAGCTTAACCGGGACAGGGGTCCATGGCTACACCTTC
-,-,TRBV21-1,TRBJ2-3,CASSAHYGQVATSTDTQYF,TGTGCCAGCAGCGCGCACTACGGACAGGTCGCGACAAGCACAGATACGCAGTATTTT
-,few,TRBV5-6,TRBJ1-2,CASSLGPLDYGYTF,TGTGCCAGCAGCTTGGGACCATTGGACTATGGCTACACCTTC
-,-,TRBV5-1,TRBJ1-2,CASSLAPDRVTYGYTF,TGCGCCAGCAGCTTGGCCCCGGACAGAGTCACCTATGGCTACACCTTC
-,-,TRBV29-1,TRBJ2-2,CSGNNANTGELFF,TGCAGCGGAAACAACGCGAACACCGGGGAGCTGTTTTTT
-,few,TRBV4-1,TRBJ2-1,CASSRGVYNEQFF,TGCGCCAGCAGCCGGGGGGTTTACAATGAGCAGTTCTTC
-,-,TRBV11-3,TRBJ2-1,CASSLAGGNHNEQFF,TGTGCCAGCAGCTTAGCCGGGGGAAATCACAATGAGCAGTTCTTC
-,once,TRBV5-6,TRBJ2-7,CASSSGTQNEQYF,TGTGCCAGCAGTTCCGGGACACAGAACGAGCAGTACTTC
-,-,TRBV27,TRBJ2-7,CASSLSPREGEYF,TGTGCCAGCAGCTTAAGCCCCAGGGAAGGGGAGTACTTC
TRBD2,-,TRBV30,TRBJ2-3,CAWSSGTRSDTQYF,TGTGCCTGGAGCTCCGGGACTAGATCAGATACGCAGTATTTT
-,-,TRBV7-9,TRBJ1-2,CASGNGPNYGYTF,TGTGCCAGCGGTAACGGACCTAACTATGGCTACACCTTC
-,few,TRBV29-1,TRBJ2-2,CSGGLGGGELFF,TGCAGCGGAGGACTAGGGGGCGGGGAGCTGTTTTTT
TRBD1,-,TRBV30,TRBJ1-1,CAWSFGTGNTEAFF,TGTGCCTGGAGTTTCGGGACAGGGAACACTGAAGCTTTCTTT
-,-,TRBV7-6,TRBJ1-6,CAGEDRLNSPLHF,TGTGCCGGTGAAGACAGGTTAAATTCACCCCTCCACTTT
TRBD1,once,TRBV30,TRBJ2-2,CAWQLQGTGELFF,TGTGCCTGGCAATTACAGGGGACCGGGGAGCTGTTTTTT
-,-,TRBV6-6,TRBJ2-3,CASEPGDGTDTQYF,TGTGCCAGCGAACCGGGGGACGGGACAGATACGCAGTATTTT
TRBD2,-,TRBV29-1,TRBJ2-5,CSVEGGLAEQETQYF,TGCAGCGTTGAAGGTGGTCTAGCGGAGCAAGAGACCCAGTACTTC
TRBD1,few,TRBV6-1,TRBJ1-4,CASRERVRDRGEKLFF,TGTGCCAGCAGGGAAAGGGTCCGGGACAGGGGGGAAAAACTGTTTTTT
-,-,TRBV7-9,TRBJ2-5,CASDEEETQYF,TGTGCCAGCGATGAGGAAGAGACCCAGTACTTC
-,-,TRBV13,TRBJ2-7,CASSLGSGKGEAGSGYEQYF,TGTGCCAGCAGCTTAGGAAGCGGTAAGGGGGAAGCTGGAAGCGGCTACGAGCAGTACTTC
-,-,TRBV19,TRBJ2-7,CASSTSPAREQYF,TGTGCCAGTAGTACTTCCCCTGCTCGCGAGCAGTACTTC
-,-,TRBV5-1,TRBJ2-7,CAPNGSPYEQYF,TGCGCACCAAACGGATCTCCCTACGAGCAGTACTTC
-,-,TRBV29-1,TRBJ1-4,CSVTQGPREKLFF,TGCAGCGTGACCCAGGGTCCCCGCGAAAAACTGTTTTTT
-,few,TRBV25-1,TRBJ1-1,CASRGGNRHEAFF,TGTGCCAGCAGGGGGGGGAACAGGCACGAAGCTTTCTTT
-,-,TRBV18,TRBJ2-1,CASSPGIMYEQFF,TGTGCCAGCTCACCGGGGATTATGTATGAGCAGTTCTTC
-,few,TRBV7-2,TRBJ2-1,CASRDDGILYNEQFF,TGTGCCAGCAGGGATGACGGGATCCTATACAATGAGCAGTTCTTC
-,-,TRBV9,TRBJ2-1,CASSEYNEQFF,TGTGCCAGCAGTGAGTACAATGAGCAGTTCTTC
-,few,TRBV6-5,TRBJ1-5,CASSYSRNQPQHF,TGTGCCAGCAGTTACTCGAGAAATCAGCCCCAGCATTTT
-,-,TRBV29-1,TRBJ1-2,CSVRPRLGGYTF,TGCAGCGTTAGGCCCAGGTTGGGGGGCTACACCTTC
-,-,TRBV4-1,TRBJ2-3,CASSQDGDPLDTQYF,TGCGCCAGCAGCCAAGATGGGGACCCCTTGGATACGCAGTATTTT
TRBD1,-,TRBV4-1,TRBJ1-1,CASSQDLTQGAREAFF,TGCGCCAGCAGCCAAGATCTCACACAGGGGGCTCGTGAAGCTTTCTTT
TRBD2,-,TRBV5-1,TRBJ2-7,CASSLVAGGTYEQYF,TGCGCCAGCAGCTTGGTAGCGGGGGGAACCTACGAGCAGTACTTC
-,few,TRBV15,TRBJ1-5,CATSISGYSNQPQHF,TGTGCCACCAGCATATCGGGGTATAGCAATCAGCCCCAGCATTTT
-,-,TRBV5-6,TRBJ2-3,CASSLRGPTQYF,TGTGCCAGCAGCTTACGTGGCCCGACGCAGTATTTT
-,-,TRBV14,TRBJ1-2,CASSQGLYGYTF,TGTGCCAGCAGCCAAGGACTCTATGGCTACACCTTC
-,few,TRBV5-6,TRBJ2-7,CASSLGVSYEQYF,TGTGCCAGCAGCTTGGGTGTCTCCTACGAGCAGTACTTC
-,-,TRBV27,TRBJ1-5,CASSRSSGGIAFDQPQHF,TGTGCCAGCAGTAGGAGTTCGGGGGGAATAGCGTTCGACCAGCCCCAGCATTTT
TRBD1,-,TRBV7-9,TRBJ2-7,CASSTGTGPFEQYF,TGTGCCAGCAGCACGGGGACAGGGCCCTTCGAGCAGTACTTC
-,-,TRBV25-1,TRBJ2-3,CASSDRGTDTQYF,TGTGCCAGCAGTGACAGGGGCACAGATACGCAGTATTTT
TRBD1,-,TRBV7-9,TRBJ1-1,CASSLDRGRGAFF,TGTGCCAGCAGCTTAGACAGGGGGCGCGGAGCTTTCTTT
-,-,TRBV20-1,TRBJ2-5,CSAREEKTQYF,TGCAGTGCTAGGGAAGAAAAGACCCAGTACTTC
-,-,TRBV29-1,TRBJ2-7,CSAGTDSSYEQYF,TGCAGCGCTGGGACGGACAGCTCCTACGAGCAGTACTTC